This TCR beta chain was observed in a study of beta chain features in type 1 diabetes. At the level of the study: Age and gender were similar between patients and healthy donors, as were cell yields. Summed over all samples, the examined sorted cells came to fewer than 120,000,000. The study, taken as a whole, reports: Healthy donors had naive, central memory and Treg TCRB repertoires that appeared less similar than those seen among patients. More deletions and fewer insertions at VDJ junctions were seen in type 1 diabetes patients.

Only a few counts were recorded for this clone. Its specificity is not known. J lost 7 bases, V lost 4 bases, and 7 bases had no gene match. CDR3 length: 14 residues. Germline lookup yields CDR1 SGHTA and CDR2 FQGTGA. Sequencing targeted expressed TCRB transcripts, as all isolated RNA had been reverse transcribed. This table comes from immunoSEQ multiplex PCR, and its TCRdb copy is limited to in-frame clones, with some not included. The sample consists of 130,000 to 150,000 clones, more than 9% of them appearing once. The sample taken for sequencing was naive CD4+ T cells from blood. The sequence derives from a man between 18 and 35 years old in good health. This chain joins TRBV7-3 and TRBJ2-7; 10 nucleotides line up with TRBD2. The CDR3 DNA is TGTGCCAGCAGCTCGAGCGGGGGGGCCTGGGAGCAGTACTTC. This translates into CASSSSGGAWEQYF.